This T cell receptor (beta chain) originates from a study of cytomegalovirus exposure and HLA in healthy donors. Looking at the study overall: A later analysis reported the same platform for the 120 validation repertoires and the 666 first-cohort repertoires. Study results and caveats: There were a few CMV-associated chains whose specificity for CMV antigens was confirmed in vitro. While the bulk of TCR sequences proved rare, some public TCRs turned up in many donors. Researchers catalogued some 160 TCR beta chains as cytomegalovirus-associated.

Germline assignment: CDR1 GTSNPN and CDR2 SVGIG (reference sequence). The V gene lost 3 bases and the J gene lost 0 bases, with 12 bases spanning the gap. This CDR3 is built from 15 residues. On this clone: Its specificity is unknown.

Some clones are missing from TCRdb's copy, which holds only in-frame ones; the method was immunoSEQ multiplex PCR. The repertoire consists of about 130,000 clones, with about 88% occurring once and the leading ten covering about 1.1%. The receptor was isolated from a young woman in good health and CMV-seronegative. The chain joins TRBV30 to TRBJ1-3; D unclear. The sample was PBMCs. The CDR3 reads CAWSEGLNSGNTIYF. DNA for the CDR3: TGTGCCTGGAGCGAAGGACTGAACTCTGGAAACACCATATATTTT.